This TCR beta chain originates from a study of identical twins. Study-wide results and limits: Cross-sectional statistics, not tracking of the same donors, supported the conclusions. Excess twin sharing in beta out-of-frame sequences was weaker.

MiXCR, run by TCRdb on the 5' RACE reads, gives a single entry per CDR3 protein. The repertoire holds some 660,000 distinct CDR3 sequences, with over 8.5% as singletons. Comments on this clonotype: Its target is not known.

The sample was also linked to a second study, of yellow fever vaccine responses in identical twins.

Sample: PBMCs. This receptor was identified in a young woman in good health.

CDR3 bases: TGTGCCACCAGTGGGACCGGGACAGGGGATTTTTGGTCCTACAATGAGCAGTTCTTC. It is translated as CATSGTGTGDFWSYNEQFF. The V gene is TRBV24-1, the J gene TRBJ2-1, with TRBD1 identical over 10 bases. The CDR3 has 19 amino acids. V gave up 5 bases and J gave up 1 base; unmatched junction bases: 13. Germline lookup yields CDR1 KGHDR and CDR2 SFDVKD.